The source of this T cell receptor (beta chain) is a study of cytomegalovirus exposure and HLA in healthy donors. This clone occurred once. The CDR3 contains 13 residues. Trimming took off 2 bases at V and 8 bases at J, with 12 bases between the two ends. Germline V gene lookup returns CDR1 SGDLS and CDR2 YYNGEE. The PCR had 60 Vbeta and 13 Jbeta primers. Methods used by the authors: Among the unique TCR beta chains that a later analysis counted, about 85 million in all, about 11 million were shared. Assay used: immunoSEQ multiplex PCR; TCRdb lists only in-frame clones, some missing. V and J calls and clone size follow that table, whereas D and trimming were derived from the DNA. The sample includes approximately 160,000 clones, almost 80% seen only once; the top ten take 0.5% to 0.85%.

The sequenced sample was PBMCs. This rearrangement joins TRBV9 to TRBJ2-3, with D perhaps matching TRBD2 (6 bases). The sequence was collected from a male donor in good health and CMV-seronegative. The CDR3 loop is CASSVGGIVTQYF. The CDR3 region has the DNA TGTGCCAGCAGCGTGGGCGGGATTGTTACGCAGTATTTT.